Each of the 26 T cell receptor beta chains below was sequenced from the same sample in a study of T cell clonality in common variable immunodeficiency. TCRdb's table, derived via immunoSEQ multiplex PCR, lists solely in-frame clones and lacks some. Sampling found tens of thousands of clones, none seen once. Material: peripheral blood mononuclear cells. Receptor source: a person aged 18 to 69 in good health.

This clone was observed many times. The read gets to within 3 residues of the CDR3 end, and the germline J gene fills in the rest. This chain links TRBV29-1 with TRBJ2-5, with 12 bases identical to TRBD2. Germline lookup yields CDR1 SQVTM and CDR2 ANQGSEA. The CDR3 has 14 amino acids. J was trimmed by 5 bases and V by 6 bases; bases with no gene match: 7. CDR3 in amino acids: CSVDGLAGRETQYF. The part of the CDR3 DNA that was read is TGCAGCGTCGACGGACTAGCGGGGCGGGAGACC.

This clone has at least ten counts. The observed sequence ends 3 residues before the CDR3 terminus, with the missing tail filled in from the germline J gene. The chain combines TRBV24-1 with TRBJ1-2; D remains ambiguous. The CDR3 has 13 residues. CDR1 and CDR2 (germline): KGHDR, SFDVKD. Deletions cut 4 bases from V and 4 bases from J, with 9 bases between. Incomplete CDR3 DNA: TGTGCCACCAGTGACCCCCTAGGCTATGGC. This encodes CATSDPLGYG. The full CDR3 is CATSDPLGYGYTF.

This clone has at least ten counts. From the germline J gene comes the end of the CDR3, since the read stops 3 residues before it. The J gene is TRBJ1-4, the V gene TRBV5-6, with 10 bases that match TRBD1. Germline loops: CDR1 SGHDT, CDR2 YYEEEE. Unmatched junction bases numbered 8, after V lost 4 bases and J lost 8 bases. The CDR3 extends over 15 amino acids. Incomplete CDR3 DNA: TGTGCCAGCAGCCGCGGACAGGGGGGAAAGGAAAAA. It yields the protein CASSRGQGGKEK. Given in full, the CDR3 is CASSRGQGGKEKLFF. The full variable domain, completed using reference TRBV5-6 and TRBJ1-4, is DAGVTQSPTHLIKTRGQQVTLRCSPKSGHDTVSWYQQALGQGPQFIFQYYEEEERQRGNFPDRFSGHQFPNYSSELNVNALLLGDSALYLCASSRGQGGKEKLFFGSGTQLSVL.

The CDR3: CASSSGQGNTDTQYF. The sequenced CDR3 bases are TGTGCCAGCAGCTCGGGACAGGGGAATACAGATACG. The chain employs TRBV7-9 and TRBJ2-3; 10 nucleotides agree with TRBD1. The read falls 3 residues short of the CDR3 end, and the missing part is taken from the germline J gene. This CDR3 is built from 15 residues. Germline V lookup: CDR1 SEHNR, CDR2 FQNEAQ (reference sequence). V gave up 4 bases and J gave up 3 bases; unmatched junction bases: 4.

In this sample, this clone turned up many times. The sequence runs out 3 residues before the end of the CDR3; the remainder is reconstructed from the germline J gene. The V call is TRBV5-1, the J call TRBJ2-2; the D gene is possibly TRBD1 (6 bases). Trimming stripped 0 bases from V and 0 bases from J, with 21 bases between. Germline V gene lookup returns CDR1 SGHRS and CDR2 YFSETQ. CDR3 length: 20 residues. CDR3 protein: CASSLGGPGHSYTNTGELFF. The covered CDR3 bases are TGCGCCAGCAGCTTGGGGGGGCCGGGACACTCTTATACGAACACCGGGGAG.

This clone was seen ten or more times. The sequenced fragment ends 3 residues before the CDR3 boundary, so the rest is inferred from the germline J gene. V is TRBV19 and J is TRBJ2-3; D perhaps matches TRBD2 (6 bases). The CDR3 consists of 14 residues. The ends were cut back, 5 bases at V and 4 bases at J, with 13 bases in the middle. The V gene's germline CDR1 is LNHDA and CDR2 SQIVND (reference sequence). Partial CDR3 DNA: TGTGCCAGTAGTTCCCGGACTACCCCAGATACG. Translated, it gives CASSSRTTPDT. The full CDR3 is CASSSRTTPDTQYF.

About this clone: The read stops 3 residues short of the end of the CDR3; the missing end is completed from the germline J gene. The chain employs TRBV30 and TRBJ1-1; TRBD1 might be the D (5 bases). Trimming cost V 5 bases and J 4 bases, with 17 bases left between them. Germline CDR1 is GTSNPN and CDR2 is SVGIG (reference sequence). The CDR3 totals 14 residues. CDR3 sequence: CAWVPLGGVTEAFF. Partial CDR3 DNA: TGTGCCTGGGTCCCTCTGGGGGGGGTCACTGAA.

This clone was observed many times. Read sequence stops 3 residues before the CDR3 end, and the germline J gene provides the missing end. The chain uses TRBV20-1 and TRBJ2-3, with 7 bases matching TRBD2. The CDR3 runs 18 residues. The germline V gene encodes CDR1 DFQATT and CDR2 SNEGSKA (reference sequence). V was clipped by 0 bases and J by 4 bases; unmatched bases: 16. The CDR3 loop is CSARDRQRGLAHADTQYF. The covered CDR3 bases are TGCAGTGCTAGAGATCGCCAGCGGGGACTCGCCCACGCAGATACG.

The CDR3 sequence is CSAMSGRADEQYF. Incomplete CDR3 DNA: TGCAGTGCGATGAGCGGGAGGGCGGACGAG. This chain uses TRBV20-1 with TRBJ2-7, with 10 nucleotides matching TRBD2. The observed sequence ends 3 residues before the CDR3 terminus, with the missing tail filled in from the germline J gene. This CDR3 region has 13 residues. The V and J ends lost 6 bases and 5 bases, in that order; junction bases with no gene match: 7. Germline V gene lookup returns CDR1 DFQATT and CDR2 SNEGSKA (reference sequence).

This clone came up many times. The CDR3 is cut off 3 residues early in the read; its end comes from the germline J gene. V gene TRBV5-1 combines with J gene TRBJ2-7; 11 bases fit TRBD1. This CDR3 is 15 amino acids long. The trim removed 0 bases at V and 4 bases at J, leaving 3 bases unmatched. Germline V CDR1 and CDR2: SGHRS, YFSETQ. This chain's CDR3 is CASSLGTGGRYEQYF. CDR3 DNA (partial): TGCGCCAGCAGCTTGGGGACAGGGGGCAGGTACGAG. The whole variable domain, remainder taken from reference TRBV5-1 and TRBJ2-7, is KAGVTQTPRYLIKTRGQQVTLSCSPISGHRSVSWYQQTPGQGLQFLFEYFSETQRNKGNFPGRFSGRQFSNSRSEMNVSTLELGDSALYLCASSLGTGGRYEQYFGPGTRLTVT.

At least ten counts were recorded for this clone. The CDR3 bases that were read are TGTGCCAGCTCACCAAAGACTAGCCGGTCCTACGAG. Translation gives CASSPKTSRSYE. The whole CDR3 is CASSPKTSRSYEQYF. The V gene is TRBV18, the J gene TRBJ2-7; TRBD2 matches 7 bases. The DNA ends 3 residues before the CDR3 does, and the rest of the CDR3 is filled in from the germline J gene. CDR1 and CDR2 (germline): KGHSH, LQKENI. The J segment lost 1 base and the V segment lost 2 bases, leaving 5 bases of the junction unmatched. This CDR3 contains 15 residues.

This clone was seen many times. The read terminates 3 residues before the CDR3 end, so the remaining end is supplied by the germline J gene. This chain links TRBV5-6 with TRBJ2-5; TRBD2 might be the D (5 bases). From germline, CDR1 is SGHDT and CDR2 YYEEEE. Trimming pared 4 bases from V and 3 bases from J, leaving 10 bases between. This CDR3 has 13 amino acids. Incomplete CDR3 DNA: TGTGCCAGCAGCCCACTCGGGGAAGAGACC. It specifies CASSPLGEET. The full CDR3 protein is CASSPLGEETQYF.

This clone was seen ten or more times. Read coverage stops 3 residues before the CDR3 terminus; the germline J gene supplies the remainder. This chain connects TRBV6-1 to TRBJ2-7; TRBD1 is a possible D gene (5 bases). The ends were cut back, 2 bases at V and 5 bases at J, with 10 bases in the middle. Germline V gene data show CDR1 as MNHNS and CDR2 as SASEGT. The CDR3 loop spans 13 amino acids. The CDR3 sequence is CASSETWGHEQYF. CDR3 bases read: TGTGCCAGCAGTGAAACTTGGGGCCACGAG.

Many counts were recorded for this clone. The read ends 3 residues early relative to the CDR3; the germline J gene fills the gap. This chain links TRBV30 with TRBJ1-2, with a possible D match to TRBD1 (6 bases). From germline, CDR1 is GTSNPN and CDR2 SVGIG (reference sequence). This CDR3 has 14 amino acids. The DNA read from the CDR3 is TGTGCCTGGAGTGTTTCCGGAACAGGGCTCGGC. Protein sequence: CAWSVSGTGLG. The whole CDR3 is CAWSVSGTGLGYTF.

Details on this clone: The CDR3 is cut off 3 residues early in the read; its end comes from the germline J gene. V and J are TRBV19 and TRBJ1-2; 8 bases align to TRBD1. The germline gives CDR1 LNHDA, CDR2 SQIVND (reference sequence). CDR3 length: 14 amino acids. The CDR3 region is CASKAGQGTADYTF. The DNA read from the CDR3 is TGTGCCAGTAAGGCCGGACAGGGAACGGCCGAC.

This clone was detected ten times or more. The read finishes 3 residues shy of the CDR3 end, and the germline J gene is used to complete it. This rearrangement joins TRBV6-2 or TRBV6-3 to TRBJ1-1; D is possibly TRBD1 (5 bases). CDR3 length: 14 amino acids. CDR1 and CDR2 (germline): MNHEY, SVGEGT. Trimming cost V 6 bases and J 1 base, with 12 bases left between them. CDR3 region: CASSNKTANTEAFF. Partial CDR3 DNA: TGTGCCAGCAGCAACAAGACAGCGAACACTGAA.

The table lists this clone with many counts. With the read ending 3 residues before the CDR3 end, the germline J gene is used to fill in that end. The chain has TRBV20-1 and TRBJ2-5, with D perhaps TRBD2 (7 bases). This CDR3 has 16 residues. With 5 bases removed from V and 0 bases from J, the gap between germline ends came to 19 bases. The germline V gene encodes CDR1 DFQATT and CDR2 SNEGSKA (reference sequence). The CDR3 bases that were read are TGCAGTGCTGGCCTTCGGCCGGGGGGCAACCAAGAGACC. Protein: CSAGLRPGGNQET. The entire CDR3 protein is CSAGLRPGGNQETQYF.

This clone was seen repeatedly, ten times or more. The read terminates 3 residues ahead of where the CDR3 ends, so the germline J gene completes it. The chain combines TRBV19 with TRBJ1-1; 8 bases are a match to TRBD1. The CDR3 contains 15 residues. CDR1 and CDR2 (germline): LNHDA, SQIVND (reference sequence). V shed 3 bases, J shed 4 bases, and the junction held 7 bases outside the gene matches. CDR3 loop: CASSIGRGRLTEAFF. Partial CDR3 DNA: TGTGCCAGTAGTATTGGCAGGGGGCGACTCACTGAA.

This clone was counted ten times or more. At one end, the junction sequence differs from germline, possibly due to a read error. The observed sequence ends 3 residues before the CDR3 terminus, with the missing tail filled in from the germline J gene. The V call is TRBV7-7, the J call TRBJ2-1, with a weak D call TRBD2 (6 bases). CDR1 is SSHAT and CDR2 is FNYEAQ in the germline V gene (reference sequence). The CDR3 extends over 18 amino acids. This CDR3 reads CASSPKRTGTGAYNEQFF. The DNA read from the CDR3 is TGTGCTAGCAGCCCGAAGCGGACCGGAACGGGGGCCTACAATGAG.

This clone was seen at least ten times. Incomplete CDR3 DNA: TGTGCCTGGGGTGGCAGGGTGAACACTGAA. Translated: CAWGGRVNTE. In full, the CDR3 reads CAWGGRVNTEAFF. The chain couples TRBV30 to TRBJ1-1; D is possibly TRBD1 (5 bases). From the germline J gene comes the end of the CDR3, since the read stops 3 residues before it. Trimming shortened V by 5 bases and J by 0 bases, and 10 bases separated the two germline ends. Germline values: CDR1 GTSNPN, CDR2 SVGIG (reference sequence). The CDR3 loop spans 13 amino acids.

This clone came up many times. The read terminates 3 residues before the CDR3 end, so the remaining end is supplied by the germline J gene. V usage is TRBV20-1 and J usage is TRBJ2-2; D gene unclear. Germline V gene lookup returns CDR1 DFQATT and CDR2 SNEGSKA (reference sequence). The CDR3 extends over 13 amino acids. The CDR3 bases that were read are TGCAGTGCTAGAGAGGGCTATAATTCACCG. Translation gives CSAREGYNSP. The CDR3, in full, reads CSAREGYNSPLFF.

This clone was counted many times. Read sequence stops 3 residues before the CDR3 end, and the germline J gene provides the missing end. The rearrangement links TRBV30 to TRBJ2-5; possibly TRBD1 or TRBD2 for D (6 bases each). Deletions cut 4 bases from V and 1 base from J, with 13 bases between. Germline CDR1 and CDR2: GTSNPN and SVGIG (reference sequence). The CDR3 extends over 14 amino acids. CDR3 DNA (partial): TGTGCCTGGATGGGGGCGGGATCCCAAGAGACC. Its translation is CAWMGAGSQET. The CDR3 in full is CAWMGAGSQETQYF.

About this clone: One junction end does not reproduce the germline sequence, and a read error may be involved. With the read ending 3 residues before the CDR3 end, the germline J gene is used to fill in that end. Other DNA sequences in the same sample also yield this CDR3. The rearrangement uses TRBV5-1 and TRBJ1-3; 7 nucleotides agree with TRBD1. This CDR3 spans 17 amino acids. Germline V CDR1 and CDR2: SGHRS, YFSETQ. CDR3 in amino acids: CASSHLGQASSGNTIYF. The CDR3 DNA, read in part, is TGCGCCAGCAGCCACCTAGGACAGGCATCCTCTGGAAACACG.

This clone was seen ten or more times. The sequenced fragment ends 3 residues before the CDR3 boundary, so the rest is inferred from the germline J gene. The V and J genes are TRBV12-3 or TRBV12-4 and TRBJ2-7, with D perhaps TRBD2 (6 bases). The CDR3 is 12 residues long. V was cut by 3 bases and J by 3 bases, with 6 bases left in between. CDR3 amino acids: CASSLEGYEQYF. The sequenced CDR3 bases are TGTGCCAGCAGTTTGGAGGGCTACGAG.

This clone was observed a few times. The CDR3 end falls 3 residues outside the read, so it is completed with the germline J gene. The chain employs TRBV7-2 and TRBJ1-2; D remains unclear. The CDR3 loop spans 15 amino acids. Looked up from germline, CDR1 is SGHTA and CDR2 is FQGNSA. CDR3 sequence reads: CASSLVGGRVNDYTF. CDR3 DNA (partial): TGTGCCAGCAGCTTAGTAGGCGGGAGGGTCAATGAC.

This clone was observed a handful of times. The read ends 3 residues early relative to the CDR3; the germline J gene fills the gap. The V gene is TRBV19, the J gene TRBJ1-4, with TRBD1 identical over 10 bases. CDR1 LNHDA and CDR2 SQIVND come from the germline V gene (reference sequence). V lost 8 bases and J lost 8; bases outside the gene matches: 5. The CDR3 runs 13 residues. CDR3 residues: CASAGQGGEKLFF. CDR3 bases read: TGTGCCAGTGCTGGACAGGGGGGAGAAAAA.